This TCR beta chain originates from a study of cytomegalovirus exposure and HLA in healthy donors. Looked up from germline, CDR1 is MDHEN and CDR2 is SYDVKM. V was clipped by 3 bases and J by 10 bases; unmatched bases: 15. The CDR3 totals 16 residues. The PCR was carried out with 60 Vbeta primers and 13 Jbeta primers. Here immunoSEQ multiplex PCR was the method, and the copy in TCRdb shows in-frame clones only, minus some. The table lists over 85,000 clones, about 72% of them singletons. The sequencing sample was made of PBMCs. This chain joins TRBV28 and TRBJ1-1, with TRBD1 matching over 9 bases. The receptor comes from a man aged 30 to 39 in good health and CMV-seronegative. The CDR3 DNA is TGTGCCAGCAGTTTTTTGAGGTTATCACAGGGGGCTTCAGCTTTCTTT. It yields the protein CASSFLRLSQGASAFF.